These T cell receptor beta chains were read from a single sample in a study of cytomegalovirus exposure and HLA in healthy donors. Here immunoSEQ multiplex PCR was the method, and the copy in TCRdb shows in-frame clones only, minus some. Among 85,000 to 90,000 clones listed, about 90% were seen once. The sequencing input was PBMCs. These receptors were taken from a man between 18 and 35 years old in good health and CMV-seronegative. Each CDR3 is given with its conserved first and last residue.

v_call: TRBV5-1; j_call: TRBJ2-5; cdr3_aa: CASSEGDRETQYF
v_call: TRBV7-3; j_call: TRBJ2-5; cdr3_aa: CASSPYQETQYF
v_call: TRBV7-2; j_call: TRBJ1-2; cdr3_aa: CASSQAAIGGYTF
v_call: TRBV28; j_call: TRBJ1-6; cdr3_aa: CASSRDTYSPLHF
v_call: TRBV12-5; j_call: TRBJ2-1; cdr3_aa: CASGPGQGFNEQFF
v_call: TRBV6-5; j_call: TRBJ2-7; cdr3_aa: CASSIGTGAYEQYF
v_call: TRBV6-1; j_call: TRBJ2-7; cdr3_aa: CASSPSAYYEQYF
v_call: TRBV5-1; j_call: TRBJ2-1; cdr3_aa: CASSSTGNEQFF
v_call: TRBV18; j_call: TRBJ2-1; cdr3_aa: CASSRSAVTIPFF
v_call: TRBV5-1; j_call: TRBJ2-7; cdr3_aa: CASSLNPGSGVSSYEQYF
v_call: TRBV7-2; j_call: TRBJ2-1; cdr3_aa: CASTPGGGNEQFF
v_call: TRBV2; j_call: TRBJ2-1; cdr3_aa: CASHAGGRYNEQFF
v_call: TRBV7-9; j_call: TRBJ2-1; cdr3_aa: CASSDRTANEQFF
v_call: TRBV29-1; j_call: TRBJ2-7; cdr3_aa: CSVQGQGVTYEQYF
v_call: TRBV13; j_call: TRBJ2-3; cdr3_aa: CASSPKRGKSTDTQYF